Listed below are T cell receptor beta chains from one sample, sequenced in a study of T cell responses to AZD1222 COVID-19 vaccine. Method: immunoSEQ multiplex PCR; TCRdb's copy keeps in-frame clones and lacks some. The sample records approximately 190,000 clones, about 92% being singletons. Here the sequenced sample was peripheral blood, taken 28 days after the second dose of the MenACWY control vaccine. The receptors come from an adult who received the MenACWY meningococcal vaccine as a control. The conserved cysteine and the conserved F or W are not part of the CDR3 here.

TRBV4-3	TRBJ1-1	ASSQQGGREAF
TRBV20-1	TRBJ1-5	KTAGPQH
TRBV3-1/TRBV3-2	TRBJ2-3	ASSQELAGGGDTQY
TRBV4-2	TRBJ1-2	ASSQDPRDRGYGYT
TRBV14	TRBJ2-3	ASSQPIRVDLAGLTDTQY
TRBV11-2	TRBJ1-5	ASSFGRGPAEPQH
TRBV27	TRBJ1-6	ASSVDRERPPLH
TRBV7-3	TRBJ2-2	ASSLTGTGANTGELF
TRBV18	TRBJ2-7	ASSPGQGAVEQY
TRBV5-6	TRBJ2-7	ASSLERDSLRYEQY
TRBV15	TRBJ2-4	ATYRAWAKNIQY
TRBV6-5	TRBJ1-5	ASRGQVHSNQPQH
TRBV5-4	TRBJ2-7	ASRAGPNSYEQY
TRBV19	TRBJ2-2	ASSSSVGDTGELF
TRBV14	TRBJ1-6	ASSQEDRGYPWGSYNSPLH
TRBV2	TRBJ2-2	ASYTRKSGRDTRELF
TRBV10-2	TRBJ2-7	ASSGLAGDYEQY
TRBV5-5	TRBJ2-2	ASSFSPSGSRGLF
TRBV29-1	TRBJ2-5	SWSDQETQY
TRBV18	TRBJ1-1	ASSQEVSEAF
TRBV6-5	TRBJ2-7	ASRQTINSYEQY
TRBV19	TRBJ1-2	ASSIVGTDGYT
TRBV6-2/TRBV6-3	TRBJ1-1	ASSSPPTGA
TRBV23-1	TRBJ2-5	ASSPKKGGRETQY
TRBV2	TRBJ1-5	ASSREGFNNQPQH
TRBV10-3	TRBJ2-1	AISEVAGGRNEQF
TRBV4-1	TRBJ2-7	ASSQDESNLDYEQY